Listed below are T cell receptor beta chains from one sample, sequenced in a study of cytomegalovirus exposure and HLA in healthy donors. Sequencing used immunoSEQ multiplex PCR; TCRdb keeps in-frame clones, though not all of them. The data hold around 110,000 clones, with about four fifths observed a single time. The sequenced sample consisted of PBMCs. The source is a young woman in good health and CMV-seronegative. CDR3s include the opening cysteine and the closing phenylalanine or tryptophan. Each record gives: J gene, V gene, D gene, clone size, CDR3 protein, CDR3 DNA. A D gene is named only where the DNA matches it firmly. Size is omitted from some rows. Given values are once, few, many or a class for expanded clones.

TRBJ2-5 TRBV7-9 TRBD2 . CSSSLGDWTRETQYF TGTTCCAGCAGCTTAGGGGATTGGACTAGGGAGACCCAGTACTTC
TRBJ1-1 TRBV6-6 . . CASSAAPRTEAFF TGTGCCAGCAGCGCCGCGCCCCGCACTGAAGCTTTCTTT
TRBJ2-7 TRBV10-3 TRBD1 . CAISGGTGGAYEQYF TGTGCCATCAGTGGGGGGACAGGGGGGGCCTACGAGCAGTACTTC
TRBJ2-2 TRBV5-1 TRBD2 . CATSGLAGITGELFF TGCGCCACTTCGGGACTAGCGGGAATCACCGGGGAGCTGTTTTTT
TRBJ2-7 TRBV2 . . CASSSRQLHEQYF TGTGCCAGCAGTTCTAGACAGCTCCACGAGCAGTACTTC
TRBJ2-7 TRBV10-1 . once CASSEGGGLHYEQYF TGCGCCAGCAGTGAGGGGGGCGGCCTCCACTACGAGCAGTACTTC
TRBJ2-7 TRBV14 TRBD2 . CASSQDLGAGVAYEQYF TGTGCCAGCAGCCAAGATCTTGGGGCGGGAGTCGCCTACGAGCAGTACTTC
TRBJ2-1 TRBV27 . . CASSLSENAYNEQFF TGTGCCAGCAGTTTATCGGAGAATGCGTACAATGAGCAGTTCTTC
TRBJ1-5 TRBV7-2 . . CASSSVNQKQPQHF TGTGCCAGCAGTTCAGTAAACCAAAAACAGCCCCAGCATTTT
TRBJ1-1 TRBV5-1 . . CASSSGQNDAEAFF TGCGCCAGCAGCTCAGGACAGAATGACGCTGAAGCTTTCTTT
TRBJ2-2 TRBV6-4 . . CASSDGTNTGELFF TGTGCCAGCAGTGACGGGACTAACACCGGGGAGCTGTTTTTT
TRBJ1-6 TRBV28 TRBD1 . CASSAPDRGNSPLHF TGTGCCAGCAGTGCTCCGGACAGGGGCAATTCACCCCTCCACTTT
TRBJ2-7 TRBV10-1 TRBD2 . CASSETSGRDYEQYF TGCGCCAGCAGTGAGACTAGCGGGAGGGACTACGAGCAGTACTTC
TRBJ1-1 TRBV28 . . CASSLAGPTEAFF TGTGCCAGCAGCCTAGCGGGGCCCACTGAAGCTTTCTTT
TRBJ2-7 TRBV30 . . CAWSAPRDRPAPYEQYF TGTGCCTGGAGTGCCCCCCGCGACAGACCCGCCCCGTACGAGCAGTACTTC
TRBJ2-5 TRBV5-1 . . CASSLTGRETQYF TGCGCCAGCAGCTTGACGGGTCGGGAGACCCAGTACTTC
TRBJ1-2 TRBV11-2 TRBD1 once CASSSNRGSRGYTF TGTGCCAGCAGCTCCAACAGGGGCTCCCGGGGCTACACCTTC
TRBJ1-5 TRBV27 . few CASSFRRDSNQPQHF TGTGCCAGCAGTTTCCGCAGGGATAGCAATCAGCCCCAGCATTTT
TRBJ2-7 TRBV5-1 . . CASSLARQLEQYF TGCGCCAGCAGCTTGGCCAGACAGCTAGAGCAGTACTTC
TRBJ1-2 TRBV4-1 TRBD1 . CASSNDQQGVYGYTF TGCGCCAGCAGTAACGACCAACAGGGGGTCTATGGCTACACCTTC
TRBJ1-4 TRBV19 . . CASSIARGGLNEKLFF TGTGCCAGTAGTATAGCCCGGGGGGGCCTTAATGAAAAACTGTTTTTT
TRBJ1-1 TRBV6-6 . . CASSYSGGNTEAFF TGTGCCAGCAGTTACTCTGGCGGGAACACTGAAGCTTTCTTT
TRBJ1-4 TRBV2 . . CASSVLNEKLFF TGTGCCAGCAGTGTTCTTAATGAAAAACTGTTTTTT
TRBJ1-1 TRBV6-1 . . CASTARLGPEAFF TGTGCCAGCACCGCCCGTCTGGGCCCTGAAGCTTTCTTT
TRBJ2-7 TRBV25-1 TRBD1 . CASSDLPDRALTYEQYF TGTGCCAGCAGTGACCTTCCCGACAGGGCCCTCACCTACGAGCAGTACTTC
TRBJ2-1 TRBV7-9 . . CASSLGTGASGSYNEQFF TGTGCCAGCAGCTTAGGGACAGGGGCTAGCGGGAGCTACAATGAGCAGTTCTTC
TRBJ1-2 TRBV4-3 . . CASSQELGRHYGYTF TGCGCCAGCAGCCAAGAACTGGGGCGGCACTATGGCTACACCTTC
TRBJ2-7 TRBV30 . . CAWMEGFEQYF TGTGCCTGGATGGAGGGCTTCGAGCAGTACTTC
TRBJ2-3 TRBV11-2 TRBD2 . CASRAGGAHTQYF TGTGCCAGCAGGGCGGGAGGGGCACATACGCAGTATTTT
TRBJ1-2 TRBV28 TRBD1 . CASSLPPGQGGYTF TGTGCCAGCAGTTTGCCGCCGGGACAGGGCGGCTACACCTTC
TRBJ2-6 TRBV9 TRBD1 . CASSATGLSSGANVLTF TGTGCCAGCAGCGCGACAGGGCTCAGCTCTGGGGCCAACGTCCTGACTTTC
TRBJ2-3 TRBV7-9 TRBD2 once CSSSLTSGITDTQYF TGTTCCAGCAGCTTAACTAGCGGGATCACAGATACGCAGTATTTT
TRBJ2-1 TRBV27 TRBD2 . CASSFPGLAGTNEQFF TGTGCCAGCAGTTTCCCAGGACTAGCGGGGACGAATGAGCAGTTCTTC
TRBJ2-5 TRBV15 TRBD2 . CATSRDGASRGSWETQYF TGTGCCACCAGCAGAGATGGGGCCAGTCGCGGGAGCTGGGAGACCCAGTACTTC
TRBJ1-1 TRBV7-2 . . CASSLPGGDTEAFF TGTGCCAGCAGCTTGCCCGGGGGGGACACTGAAGCTTTCTTT
TRBJ2-6 TRBV7-9 . . CASSHTGGRSSGANVLTF TGTGCCAGCAGCCACACCGGGGGAAGGAGCTCTGGGGCCAACGTCCTGACTTTC
TRBJ2-2 TRBV7-2 TRBD2 . CASRRLAATGELFF TGTGCCAGCCGCCGACTAGCGGCCACCGGGGAGCTGTTTTTT
TRBJ2-7 TRBV15 . . CATSRVVSGQYEQYF TGTGCCACCAGCAGAGTCGTATCGGGACAATACGAGCAGTACTTC
TRBJ1-4 TRBV5-1 . once CASSLAGVTNEKLFF TGCGCCAGCAGCTTGGCAGGGGTAACTAATGAAAAACTGTTTTTT
TRBJ2-1 TRBV4-1 . . CASSQDRAGLNEQFF TGCGCCAGCAGCCAAGATAGGGCAGGGCTGAATGAGCAGTTCTTC